These 22 T cell receptor beta chains were all obtained from the same sample, sequenced in a study of regulatory T cells in long-lasting Graves disease. HTBI primers from iRepertoire and Arm-PCR of CDR3 regions yielded the TCR beta libraries. TCRdb ran MiXCR on the multiplex PCR reads and lists one entry per CDR3 protein. The sample has roughly 500,000 distinct CDR3 sequences, roughly 12% seen once. Time point here: newly diagnosed GD, antithyroid drugs for less than 3 months. The TCR library was prepared using RNA isolated from PBMCs. This sample was also put to use in a study of T cells in Graves' hyperthyroidism and ophthalmopathy.

Sequencing was performed on peripheral blood mononuclear cells (PBMCs), taken at new diagnosis, from a patient treated with antithyroid drugs. All receptors derive from a man younger than 45 with Graves disease.

This clonotype was observed at least ten times. The chain carries TRBV7-9 and TRBJ2-3, with 8 bases aligning to TRBD1. Losses at the gene ends were 3 bases for V and 2 bases for J; bases not matched to a gene: 7. The CDR3 totals 16 residues. From germline, CDR1 is SEHNR and CDR2 FQNEAQ (reference sequence). CDR3 in DNA: TGTGCCAGCAGCTTCGGACAGGGCGACCCCACAGATACGCAGTATTTT. Amino acids: CASSFGQGDPTDTQYF. Full variable domain (missing parts from reference TRBV7-9 and TRBJ2-3): DTGVSQNPRHKITKRGQNVTFRCDPISEHNRLYWYRQTLGQGPEFLTYFQNEAQLEKSRLLSDRFSAERPKGSFSTLEIQRTEQGDSAMYLCASSFGQGDPTDTQYFGPGTRLTVL.

This clonotype was observed at least ten times. J is TRBJ2-1 and V is TRBV5-1; 7 nucleotides agree with TRBD2. J gave up 6 bases and V 4 bases, and 4 bases lay outside the gene matches. Germline V gene data show CDR1 as SGHRS and CDR2 as YFSETQ. There are 13 residues in the CDR3. For the CDR3, the DNA is TGCGCCAGCAGCATCGGGACTATCAATGAGCAGTTCTTC. It translates to CASSIGTINEQFF.

This clonotype was recorded many times. The chain carries TRBV28 and TRBJ1-1; the D is unclear. The CDR3 runs to 14 residues. Trimming pared 4 bases from V and 0 bases from J, leaving 9 bases between. In germline, CDR1 is MDHEN, CDR2 SYDVKM. CDR3 sequence: CASSSGGMNTEAFF. CDR3 in DNA: TGTGCCAGCAGTTCGGGAGGGATGAACACTGAAGCTTTCTTT.

This chain connects TRBV4-1 to TRBJ2-1; D call uncertain. The germline CDR1 and CDR2 sequences are MGHRA and YSYEKL. The CDR3 has 15 amino acids. V was shortened by 5 bases and J by 4 bases, with 15 bases between the two germline ends. The CDR3 is CASSSRSEGYNEQFF. In nucleotides, the CDR3 is TGCGCCAGCAGCTCCCGGAGCGAAGGGTACAATGAGCAGTTCTTC.

This clonotype was detected ten times or more. The chain uses TRBV2 and TRBJ1-5; D call uncertain. This CDR3 has 13 residues. In germline, CDR1 is SNHLY, CDR2 FYNNEI. Trimming stripped 6 bases from V and 4 bases from J, with 10 bases between. The CDR3 here is CASSEDLNQPQHF. The DNA of the CDR3 is TGTGCCAGCAGCGAGGATCTGAATCAGCCCCAGCATTTT.

The chain uses TRBV20-1 and TRBJ2-5; 10 bases are a match to TRBD1. There are 13 residues in the CDR3. With V trimmed by 3 bases and J by 5 bases, 3 bases remained unmatched. In germline, CDR1 is DFQATT, CDR2 SNEGSKA (reference sequence). CDR3 sequence: CSARGDRGETQYF. CDR3 nucleotide sequence: TGCAGTGCTAGGGGGGACAGGGGTGAGACCCAGTACTTC.

This clonotype has a handful of counts. The chain uses TRBV9 and TRBJ2-5, with D unclear. Trimming took off 6 bases at V and 0 bases at J, with 9 bases between the two ends. The CDR3 runs 13 residues. Per the germline V gene, CDR1 is SGDLS and CDR2 is YYNGEE. The CDR3 loop reads CASKSGHQETQYF. The CDR3, as DNA: TGTGCCAGCAAGTCTGGACACCAAGAGACCCAGTACTTC.

This clonotype was seen ten or more times. The chain links TRBV28 to TRBJ1-1; D is undetermined. The CDR3 extends over 12 amino acids. V was clipped by 1 base and J by 3 bases, with 3 bases between them. Per germline, CDR1 MDHEN and CDR2 SYDVKM. DNA of the CDR3: TGTGCCAGCAGTTTATACGACACTGAAGCTTTCTTT. Its translation is CASSLYDTEAFF.

The chain combines TRBV2 with TRBJ1-2; D unclear. The ends were cut back, 6 bases at V and 4 bases at J, with 15 bases in the middle. CDR1 is SNHLY, CDR2 FYNNEI, per germline. This CDR3 comprises 14 residues. CDR3 coding DNA: TGTGCCAGCAGCCCAGGAGTTTACAGCTATGGCTACACCTTC. Amino acids: CASSPGVYSYGYTF.

Many counts were recorded for this clonotype. The chain links TRBV27 to TRBJ2-2; TRBD2 aligns across 7 bases. Germline V CDR1 and CDR2: MNHEY, SMNVEV (reference sequence). Unmatched junction bases numbered 11, after V lost 2 bases and J lost 5 bases. The CDR3 is 17 amino acids. CDR3 bases: TGTGCCAGCAGTTTACGAGCGGGGAAGCTGGGGACCGGGGAGCTGTTTTTT. It specifies CASSLRAGKLGTGELFF.

This clonotype was observed many times. This sequence joins TRBV5-5 and TRBJ2-3; D not resolved. Germline CDR1 and CDR2: SGHKS and YYEKEE (reference sequence). With 0 bases removed from V and 3 bases from J, the gap between germline ends came to 11 bases. The CDR3 length is 15 residues. CDR3 sequence (DNA): TGTGCCAGCAGCTTGGCACAGCTGGCGACAGATACGCAGTATTTT. Its translation is CASSLAQLATDTQYF.

This clonotype was recorded many times. This chain connects TRBV5-1 to TRBJ2-1, with 10 bases identical to TRBD1. With V trimmed by 6 bases and J by 8 bases, 8 bases remained unmatched. The CDR3 is made up of 14 amino acids. Germline V CDR1 and CDR2: SGHRS, YFSETQ. DNA for the CDR3: TGCGCCAGCAAAATCGGGACAGGGGTGTATGAGCAGTTCTTC. Protein: CASKIGTGVYEQFF. The full variable domain, completed using reference TRBV5-1 and TRBJ2-1, is KAGVTQTPRYLIKTRGQQVTLSCSPISGHRSVSWYQQTPGQGLQFLFEYFSETQRNKGNFPGRFSGRQFSNSRSEMNVSTLELGDSALYLCASKIGTGVYEQFFGPGTRLTVL.

Concerning this clonotype itself: A much larger clonotype is one base distant, so this may be a read error. Because the CDR3 is missing its conserved closing phenylalanine or tryptophan, this is likely a read error. The chain has TRBV25-1 and TRBJ1-1; D is unclear. The germline CDR1 and CDR2 sequences are MGHDK and SYGVNS. This CDR3 has 14 residues. The V end was cut by 7 bases, the J end by 9 bases, with 21 bases between. The CDR3: CASTPPTRVDQAFS. CDR3 in DNA: TGTGCCAGCACCCCGCCTACAAGGGTCGATCAAGCTTTCTCT.

This clonotype was detected many times. The chain is built from TRBV27 and TRBJ2-7, with 8 nucleotides matching TRBD1. Germline V gene sequence: CDR1 MNHEY, CDR2 SMNVEV (reference sequence). V lost 5 bases and J lost 2; bases outside the gene matches: 8. The CDR3 runs 15 residues. Here the CDR3 DNA reads TGTGCCAGCAGTCAAGTACAGGGGGAAACCTACGAGCAGTACTTC. It encodes CASSQVQGETYEQYF.

The chain joins TRBV5-1 to TRBJ2-5; 10 bases fit TRBD2. Germline V gene lookup returns CDR1 SGHRS and CDR2 YFSETQ. This CDR3 comprises 16 residues. Trimming took 2 bases from V and 5 from J; bases not matched to a gene: 9. CDR3 region: CASSFGDIAGGETQYF. The CDR3 region has the DNA TGCGCCAGCAGCTTTGGAGATATAGCGGGAGGTGAGACCCAGTACTTC.

This clonotype was seen ten or more times. The chain combines TRBV28 with TRBJ2-6; D remains unclear. The CDR3 totals 15 residues. CDR1 and CDR2 from the germline V gene are MDHEN and SYDVKM. V was pared by 7 bases and J by 0 bases, with 10 bases between. The CDR3 nucleotides are TGTGCCAGCAACCCTCGGATCTCTGGGGCCAACGTCCTGACTTTC. Translating it yields CASNPRISGANVLTF.

This clonotype was counted many times. V and J are TRBV6-5 and TRBJ1-1, with D possibly matching TRBD1 (6 bases). In germline, CDR1 is MNHEY, CDR2 SVGAGI. The CDR3 has 18 residues. The ends were cut back, 2 bases at V and 0 bases at J, with 19 bases in the middle. The CDR3 here is CASSYPIHRGEVNTEAFF. For the CDR3, the DNA is TGTGCCAGCAGTTACCCCATCCATAGGGGGGAGGTGAACACTGAAGCTTTCTTT.

This chain joins TRBV18 and TRBJ2-7, with TRBD1 matching over 8 bases. Trimming at V came to 1 base and at J to 3 bases, leaving 5 bases not matched to a gene. The CDR3 extends over 15 amino acids. Germline V gives CDR1 KGHSH, CDR2 LQKENI. The CDR3 bases are TGTGCCAGCTCACCACGAGGCAGGGGGCTCTACGAGCAGTACTTC. Its translation is CASSPRGRGLYEQYF.

This chain uses TRBV30 with TRBJ2-5, with D maybe TRBD2 (5 bases). The CDR3 is 15 residues long. V was clipped by 4 bases and J by 0 bases, with 15 bases between them. CDR1 is GTSNPN and CDR2 is SVGIG in the germline V gene (reference sequence). The CDR3 bases are TGTGCCTGGAATTTTGGGATCGGGAACCAAGAGACCCAGTACTTC. Translating it yields CAWNFGIGNQETQYF.

The table lists this clonotype with many counts. The chain is built from TRBV28 and TRBJ1-2, with D unresolved. The V and J ends lost 10 bases and 5 bases respectively, with 17 bases between them. Germline assignment: CDR1 MDHEN and CDR2 SYDVKM. CDR3 length: 13 amino acids. CDR3 coding DNA: TGTGCCACGCCCGGTCCCGGGAGTTATGGCTACACCTTC. This encodes CATPGPGSYGYTF.

The V and J genes are TRBV5-1 and TRBJ1-2; 10 nucleotides agree with TRBD1. Germline assignment: CDR1 SGHRS and CDR2 YFSETQ. Trimming cost V 2 bases and J 5 bases; bases outside gene matches: 3. This CDR3 has 14 amino acids. The DNA for the CDR3 is TGCGCCAGCAGCTTCGGGACAGGGGAATATGGCTACACCTTC. This codes for CASSFGTGEYGYTF.

This chain uses TRBV24-1 with TRBJ2-1, with 8 bases lining up with TRBD1. Losses at the gene ends were 3 bases for V and 8 bases for J; bases not matched to a gene: 8. Germline V CDR1 and CDR2: KGHDR, SFDVKD. This CDR3 contains 15 residues. The CDR3 region has the DNA TGTGCCACCAGTGATCCCCGGACAGGGAGCGATGAGCAGTTCTTC. Amino acid sequence: CATSDPRTGSDEQFF.